The 27 T cell receptor beta chains below come from one sample, sequenced in a study of CD8 T cells in ankylosing spondylitis. In TCRdb, the 5' RACE reads were re-called with MiXCR into one record per CDR3 protein. The sample includes about 64,000 distinct CDR3 sequences, roughly 6.1% of them seen just once. The sequenced sample consisted of synovial fluid, either unsorted or a sorted T cell fraction (not recorded which). The origin of the receptors is a male donor with ankylosing spondylitis.

A few counts support this clonotype. V gene TRBV27 combines with J gene TRBJ2-3, with 10 nucleotides matching TRBD1. V was pared by 5 bases and J by 5 bases, with 13 bases of the junction left unmatched. Per germline, CDR1 MNHEY and CDR2 SMNVEV (reference sequence). The CDR3 sequence is 17 residues long. This CDR3 reads CASSPWADRGLEDTQYF. The DNA for the CDR3 is TGTGCCAGCAGTCCTTGGGCCGACAGGGGGCTGGAAGATACGCAGTATTTT.

The rearrangement links TRBV20-1 to TRBJ2-3; TRBD1 might be the D (6 bases). Trimming left V 5 bases short and J 2 bases short, with 14 bases between. Germline lookup yields CDR1 DFQATT and CDR2 SNEGSKA (reference sequence). The CDR3 has 14 amino acids. The CDR3 loop reads CSAHRQEFTDTQYF. The CDR3 DNA sequence: TGCAGTGCTCACCGACAGGAGTTCACAGATACGCAGTATTTT.

In this sample, this clonotype turned up a few times. The chain recombines TRBV19 with TRBJ1-1; D gene unclear. The CDR3 contains 13 residues. Between the trimmed V and J ends, which lost 6 bases and 1 base, there was a span of 9 bases. Germline V gene sequence: CDR1 LNHDA, CDR2 SQIVND (reference sequence). For the CDR3, the DNA is TGTGCCAGTAGCCCAGACAAGAACACTGAAGCTTTCTTT. It specifies CASSPDKNTEAFF.

The CDR3 protein is CASSPTTRGTGRYEQYF. CDR3 sequence (DNA): TGTGCCAGCAGCCCCACTACACGTGGGACAGGTAGATACGAGCAGTACTTC. This chain joins TRBV9 and TRBJ2-7; 8 positions agree with TRBD1. V was clipped by 4 bases and J by 4 bases; unmatched bases: 16. This CDR3 has 17 amino acids. CDR1 is SGDLS and CDR2 is YYNGEE in the germline V gene.

This clonotype was picked up many times. The V and J genes are TRBV5-1 and TRBJ2-3; the D gene is possibly TRBD2 (5 bases). The V end was cut by 2 bases, the J end by 5 bases, with 15 bases between. Per germline, CDR1 SGHRS and CDR2 YFSETQ. The CDR3 length is 15 residues. The CDR3 is CASSFGIDAGDTQYF. Written as DNA, the CDR3 is TGCGCCAGCAGCTTCGGGATTGATGCGGGAGATACGCAGTATTTT. The variable domain in full, completed from reference TRBV5-1 and TRBJ2-3, reads KAGVTQTPRYLIKTRGQQVTLSCSPISGHRSVSWYQQTPGQGLQFLFEYFSETQRNKGNFPGRFSGRQFSNSRSEMNVSTLELGDSALYLCASSFGIDAGDTQYFGPGTRLTVL.

This clonotype was detected ten times or more. At one boundary the junction diverges from the germline segment, which might be a read error. The gene calls are TRBV7-7 and TRBJ2-5; D perhaps matches TRBD1 (7 bases). The germline gives CDR1 SSHAT, CDR2 FNYEAQ (reference sequence). This CDR3 spans 16 amino acids. The CDR3 loop reads CASSLVGGGPKETQYF. CDR3 in DNA: TGTGCTAGCAGCTTAGTTGGAGGGGGCCCAAAGGAGACCCAGTACTTC.

Of note for this clonotype: Being one base from a much bigger clone, this may be a read error. This chain uses TRBV11-2 with TRBJ2-6; possibly TRBD1 for D (6 bases). The germline gives CDR1 SGHAT, CDR2 FQNNGV. CDR3 length: 18 residues. The CDR3 DNA is TGTGCCAGCAGCCTCGACAGGCCGGGGAGCTCTGGGGCCAACATCCTGACTTTC. Translation: CASSLDRPGSSGANILTF.

In this sample, this clonotype turned up a few times. The rearrangement uses TRBV6-5 and TRBJ1-6; maybe TRBD1 (6 bases). The germline V and J ends were trimmed by 1 base and 0 bases, with 16 bases remaining between them. The length of the CDR3 is 19 residues. The germline V gene has CDR1 MNHEY and CDR2 SVGAGI. For the CDR3, the DNA is TGTGCCAGCAGTTACTGGACAGCTACCTTAAGCTCCTATAATTCACCCCTCCACTTT. Its protein is CASSYWTATLSSYNSPLHF.

This clonotype has ten or more counts. V and J are TRBV10-3 and TRBJ2-7; TRBD2 agrees at 7 bases. After removal of 0 bases from V and 7 bases from J, the junction contained 9 bases not matched to a gene. Germline CDR1 is ENHRY and CDR2 is SYGVKD. The CDR3 is made up of 15 amino acids. In DNA form, the CDR3 reads TGTGCCATCAGTGAGTCAGGCGCCCCGCGGGGGGAGCAGTACTTC. It translates to CAISESGAPRGEQYF.

The rearrangement joins TRBV5-1 to TRBJ2-6, with 7 bases that match TRBD2. The trim removed 2 bases at V and 4 bases at J, leaving 6 bases unmatched. The CDR3 length is 16 residues. The germline gives CDR1 SGHRS, CDR2 YFSETQ. The CDR3 reads CASSFPSGGGANVLTF. Written as DNA, the CDR3 is TGCGCCAGCAGCTTCCCTAGCGGAGGGGGGGCCAACGTCCTGACTTTC.

The chain employs TRBV2 and TRBJ2-7; D not certain. Trimming shortened V by 8 bases and J by 3 bases, and 11 bases separated the two germline ends. The CDR3 extends over 12 amino acids. CDR1 is SNHLY and CDR2 is FYNNEI in the germline V gene. CDR3 coding DNA: TGTGCCAGCGGGATAAATAACTACGAGCAGTACTTC. Its translation is CASGINNYEQYF.

This clonotype came up many times. This sequence joins TRBV28 and TRBJ2-5, with TRBD2 as a possible D gene (5 bases). This CDR3 spans 14 amino acids. Germline CDR1 MDHEN, CDR2 SYDVKM. With 6 bases removed from V and 5 bases from J, the gap between germline ends came to 16 bases. CDR3 DNA: TGTGCCAGCAGGCTTCTAAAGCGAGGGGAGACCCAGTACTTC. Protein sequence: CASRLLKRGETQYF.

In this sample, this clonotype turned up a few times. The V gene is TRBV6-2 or TRBV6-3, the J gene TRBJ1-1; no clear D. This CDR3 is built from 12 residues. Per germline, CDR1 MNHEY and CDR2 SVGEGT. V lost 6 bases and J lost 4, with 9 bases in between. As DNA, the CDR3 is TGTGCCAGCAGAGAAGACACCACTGAAGCTTTCTTT. Protein product: CASREDTTEAFF.

In its sample, this clonotype was seen many times. The chain joins TRBV18 to TRBJ2-7; D ambiguous. Per germline, CDR1 KGHSH and CDR2 LQKENI. The V end lost 2 bases, the J end lost 2 bases, and 10 bases lay between the germline ends. The CDR3 consists of 14 residues. The CDR3 reads CASSPGKGPYEQYF. CDR3 coding DNA: TGTGCCAGCTCACCAGGTAAAGGGCCCTACGAGCAGTACTTC.

This clonotype was detected ten times or more. The chain links TRBV6-2 or TRBV6-3 to TRBJ2-2; 7 bases match TRBD1. Germline V gene sequence: CDR1 MNHEY, CDR2 SVGEGT. J was trimmed by 4 bases and V by 7 bases; bases with no gene match: 12. CDR3 length: 16 amino acids. The CDR3 DNA reads TGTGCCAGCACACCCCGCGAGGGGGCCGGCACCGGGGAGCTGTTTTTT. It specifies CASTPREGAGTGELFF.

This clonotype was counted at least ten times. CDR3 DNA: TGTGCCAGCTCACCACCCGGACTCTCCCTCAATGAGCAGTTCTTC. Translating it yields CASSPPGLSLNEQFF. The genes are TRBV18 and TRBJ2-1; TRBD2 is a possible D gene (5 bases). Germline lookup yields CDR1 KGHSH and CDR2 LQKENI. V lost 0 bases and J lost 6, with 12 bases in between. This CDR3 contains 15 residues.

This clonotype was detected ten times or more. The chain has TRBV29-1 and TRBJ1-1; possibly TRBD1 for D (6 bases). The length of the CDR3 is 10 residues. Germline assignment: CDR1 SQVTM and CDR2 ANQGSEA. V lost 6 bases to trimming and J lost 8 bases, with 10 bases between them. CDR3: CSVRQEEAFF. CDR3 bases: TGCAGCGTACGACAGGAGGAAGCTTTCTTT.

The rearrangement links TRBV5-5 to TRBJ1-2; TRBD1 is a possible D gene (5 bases). Germline-derived CDR1 and CDR2 are SGHKS and YYEKEE (reference sequence). CDR3 length equals 14 residues. Trimming pared 0 bases from V and 4 bases from J, leaving 10 bases between. The DNA for the CDR3 is TGTGCCAGCAGCTTGGAGGGGCCACTCTATGGCTACACCTTC. Amino acid sequence: CASSLEGPLYGYTF. Complete variable domain (other parts from reference TRBV5-5 and TRBJ1-2): DAGVTQSPTHLIKTRGQQVTLRCSPISGHKSVSWYQQVLGQGPQFIFQYYEKEERGRGNFPDRFSARQFPNYSSELNVNALLLGDSALYLCASSLEGPLYGYTFGSGTRLTVV.

In regard to this clonotype: With a much larger clone just one base away, this may be a read error. The gene calls are TRBV7-3 and TRBJ2-2; a weak D match, TRBD1 (7 bases). Germline values: CDR1 SGHTA, CDR2 FQGTGA. CDR3 length: 15 residues. CDR3 sequence (DNA): TGTGCCAGCAAACGGGACAGTCGTGAGGGCGGGGAGCTGCTTTTT. Translation gives CASKRDSREGGELLF. The variable domain in full, with the rest retrieved from reference TRBV7-3 and TRBJ2-2, is GAGVSQTPSNKVTEKGKYVELRCDPISGHTALYWYRQSLGQGPEFLIYFQGTGAADDSGLPNDRFFAVRPEGSVSTLKIQRTERGDSAVYLCASKRDSREGGELLFGEGSRLTVL.

This clonotype was seen many times. The chain joins TRBV5-1 to TRBJ1-2; no reliable D call. Germline V gives CDR1 SGHRS, CDR2 YFSETQ. The germline V and J ends were trimmed by 0 bases and 4 bases, with 13 bases remaining between them. This CDR3 spans 15 amino acids. CDR3 sequence reads: CASSLAGQTVYGYTF. The CDR3 region has the DNA TGCGCCAGCAGCTTGGCTGGCCAGACGGTCTATGGCTACACCTTC.

V and J are TRBV6-1 and TRBJ2-7; a weak D match, TRBD2 (5 bases). Germline CDR1 is MNHNS and CDR2 is SASEGT. The V gene lost 6 bases and the J gene lost 0 bases, with 12 bases spanning the gap. This CDR3 is 14 amino acids long. The CDR3 region is CASRIHGSSYEQYF. The CDR3, as DNA: TGTGCCAGCAGAATCCATGGGAGCTCCTACGAGCAGTACTTC.

In its sample, this clonotype was seen many times. This chain uses TRBV19 with TRBJ2-6; no firm D call. Deletions cut 9 bases from V and 0 bases from J, with 9 bases between. CDR1 is LNHDA and CDR2 is SQIVND in the germline V gene (reference sequence). There are 14 residues in the CDR3. The CDR3 DNA sequence: TGTGCCAGCCGCACAGTCTCTGGGGCCAACGTCCTGACTTTC. Translated: CASRTVSGANVLTF.

This clonotype was found a few times. V gene TRBV3-1 combines with J gene TRBJ2-3; TRBD2 matches at 11 bases. The J segment lost 0 bases and the V segment lost 3 bases, leaving 2 bases of the junction unmatched. Looked up from germline, CDR1 is LGHDT and CDR2 is YNNKEL (reference sequence). This CDR3 spans 16 amino acids. CDR3 nucleotides: TGTGCCAGCAGCCACTGGACTAGCGGGAGCACAGATACGCAGTATTTT. It yields the protein CASSHWTSGSTDTQYF.

This clonotype has a count of ten or more. The CDR3 reads CSVDTGDYGYTF. CDR3 coding DNA: TGCAGCGTTGACACAGGGGACTATGGCTACACCTTC. The gene calls are TRBV29-1 and TRBJ1-2; 7 bases are a match to TRBD1. The CDR3 runs to 12 residues. V lost 3 bases to trimming and J lost 3 bases; unmatched junction nucleotides: 1. Per germline, CDR1 SQVTM and CDR2 ANQGSEA. Looking up the rest from reference TRBV29-1 and TRBJ1-2 gives the full variable domain: SAVISQKPSRDICQRGTSLTIQCQVDSQVTMMFWYRQQPGQSLTLIATANQGSEATYESGFVIDKFPISRPNLTFSTLTVSNMSPEDSSIYLCSVDTGDYGYTFGSGTRLTVV.

This clonotype was observed at least ten times. The rearrangement joins TRBV7-8 to TRBJ2-5, with D possibly TRBD1 on 6 matching bases. The CDR3 contains 14 residues. Germline values: CDR1 SGHVS, CDR2 FQNEAQ. V was pared by 1 base and J by 5 bases, with 11 bases between. The DNA of the CDR3 is TGTGCCAGCAGCTTAGACAGGGTATGGGAGACCCAGTACTTC. It codes for CASSLDRVWETQYF.

This clonotype was observed a handful of times. This chain joins TRBV7-3 and TRBJ2-3; D gene ambiguous. The CDR3 is 15 amino acids. Trimming removed 1 base from V and 1 base from J, with 9 bases in between. Germline V gives CDR1 SGHTA, CDR2 FQGTGA. In nucleotides, the CDR3 is TGTGCCAGCAGCTTAAGTGGGTACGGCACAGATACGCAGTATTTT. Translating it yields CASSLSGYGTDTQYF. Supplemented by reference TRBV7-3 and TRBJ2-3, the full variable domain reads GAGVSQTPSNKVTEKGKYVELRCDPISGHTALYWYRQSLGQGPEFLIYFQGTGAADDSGLPNDRFFAVRPEGSVSTLKIQRTERGDSAVYLCASSLSGYGTDTQYFGPGTRLTVL.

The chain joins TRBV20-1 to TRBJ2-7; D may match TRBD1 or TRBD2 (5 bases each). V lost 8 bases, J lost 0 bases, and 14 bases lay in between. CDR1 is DFQATT, CDR2 SNEGSKA, per germline (reference sequence). The CDR3 consists of 13 residues. The DNA for the CDR3 is TGCAGTATTCCGGGACCTCGCTCCTACGAGCAGTACTTC. As protein: CSIPGPRSYEQYF.